One and the same sample provided the 22 T cell receptor beta chains below, sequenced in a study of Tregs in tolerant kidney transplant recipients. Only in-frame clones appear in the TCRdb table, and some are missing; sequencing was by immunoSEQ multiplex PCR. The table counts roughly 48,000 clones; around 0.8% lies in the top ten. The specimen comprised CD4+ T cells from blood, sampled before the transplant. These receptors originate from a human donor who received a combined kidney and bone marrow transplant.

Regarding this clone: The read terminates 3 residues ahead of where the CDR3 ends, so the germline J gene completes it. The J gene is TRBJ1-2, the V gene TRBV6-2 or TRBV6-3; 8 bases are a match to TRBD1. The trim removed 6 bases at V and 1 base at J, leaving 10 bases unmatched. The CDR3 is made up of 16 amino acids. CDR1 and CDR2 from the germline V gene are MNHEY and SVGEGT. CDR3 bases read: TGTGCCAGCAGACCGGGACGGACAGGGTATAACTATGGC. This gives the protein CASRPGRTGYNYG. The full CDR3 sequence reads CASRPGRTGYNYGYTF.

Comments on this clone: The read terminates 3 residues ahead of where the CDR3 ends, so the germline J gene completes it. This chain connects TRBV20-1 to TRBJ2-7; 7 bases are shared with TRBD1. Trimming at V came to 4 bases and at J to 4 bases, leaving 13 bases not matched to a gene. The CDR3 spans 15 residues. Looked up from germline, CDR1 is DFQATT and CDR2 is SNEGSKA (reference sequence). The sequenced CDR3 bases are TGCAGTGCTATAGCACCGGGACAGTCTTCATACGAG. It yields the protein CSAIAPGQSSYE. The CDR3, in full, reads CSAIAPGQSSYEQYF.

On this clone itself: The read ends 3 residues early relative to the CDR3; the germline J gene fills the gap. The V and J genes are TRBV11-2 and TRBJ1-6; D is possibly TRBD1 (6 bases). Germline CDR1 reads SGHAT; CDR2 reads FQNNGV. The CDR3 has 15 amino acids. Between the trimmed V and J ends, which lost 5 bases and 5 bases, there was a span of 13 bases. CDR3 DNA, as far as it was read: TGTGCCAGCAGCCGGTGGGGGGGCGATAATTCACCC. This encodes CASSRWGGDNSP. The full CDR3 is CASSRWGGDNSPLHF.

About this clone: The sequence runs out 3 residues before the end of the CDR3; the remainder is reconstructed from the germline J gene. This chain joins TRBV5-1 and TRBJ2-1; 12 bases map to TRBD2. The CDR3 contains 16 residues. V was pared by 0 bases and J by 6 bases, with 4 bases of the junction left unmatched. Germline-derived CDR1 and CDR2 are SGHRS and YFSETQ. The CDR3 sequence is CASSLGPGLAGNEQFF. CDR3 bases read: TGCGCCAGCAGCTTGGGGCCGGGACTAGCGGGCAATGAG.

Concerning this clone itself: The missing CDR3 end, 3 residues past where the read stops, is filled in from the germline J gene. The chain is built from TRBV5-1 and TRBJ2-3, with 13 nucleotides matching TRBD2. J gave up 2 bases and V 4 bases, and 10 bases lay outside the gene matches. Germline CDR1 SGHRS, CDR2 YFSETQ. The CDR3 spans 18 residues. The part of the CDR3 DNA that was read is TGCGCCAGCAGCCCCGGGACTAGCGGGATGCTCCCCACAGATACG. Translated, it gives CASSPGTSGMLPTDT. The entire CDR3 protein is CASSPGTSGMLPTDTQYF.

About this clone: From the germline J gene comes the end of the CDR3, since the read stops 3 residues before it. The chain joins TRBV7-2 to TRBJ2-7; a possible D gene is TRBD2 (6 bases). This CDR3 spans 15 amino acids. Deletions cut 1 base from V and 4 bases from J, with 14 bases between. The V gene's germline CDR1 is SGHTA and CDR2 FQGNSA. CDR3 sequence reads: CASSLVGGNLYEQYF. The DNA read from the CDR3 is TGTGCCAGCAGCTTAGTGGGCGGGAATCTTTACGAG.

A note on this clone: The read comes to an end 3 residues before the CDR3 does, leaving the germline J gene to fill in the end. This chain links TRBV30 with TRBJ2-7; D possibly matches TRBD1 or TRBD2 (5 bases each). V lost 4 bases, J lost 0 bases, and 10 bases lay in between. The germline CDR1 and CDR2 sequences are GTSNPN and SVGIG (reference sequence). The CDR3 contains 13 residues. CDR3 bases read: TGTGCCTGGAAGCAGGGAGACTCCTACGAG. Encoded protein: CAWKQGDSYE. The CDR3, in full, reads CAWKQGDSYEQYF. Complete variable domain (other parts from reference TRBV30 and TRBJ2-7): SQTIHQWPATLVQPVGSPLSLECTVEGTSNPNLYWYRQAAGRGLQLLFYSVGIGQISSEVPQNLSASRPQDRQFILSSKKLLLSDSGFYLCAWKQGDSYEQYFGPGTRLTVT.

With regard to this clone: The read ends 3 residues shy of where the CDR3 ends; the end is completed using the germline J gene. The rearrangement joins TRBV7-7 to TRBJ2-1; a possible D gene is TRBD1 (5 bases). The CDR3 has 13 amino acids. V was shortened by 5 bases and J by 5 bases, with 10 bases between the two germline ends. Per germline, CDR1 SSHAT and CDR2 FNYEAQ (reference sequence). CDR3 in amino acids: CASSIGQDNEQFF. The covered CDR3 bases are TGTGCCAGCAGCATCGGACAAGACAATGAG.

Points on this clone: The CDR3 end lies 3 residues beyond the end of the read and is filled in from the germline J gene. This chain connects TRBV7-2 to TRBJ1-5; TRBD1 matches 8 bases. In germline, CDR1 is SGHTA, CDR2 FQGNSA. CDR3 length equals 14 residues. The V gene end was trimmed by 2 bases and the J gene end by 6 bases; junction bases not matched to a gene: 3. CDR3 amino acids: CASSLQGASQPQHF. The DNA read from the CDR3 is TGTGCCAGCAGCTTACAGGGGGCGAGTCAGCCC. Based on the CDR3 plus reference TRBV7-2 and TRBJ1-5, the full variable domain is GAGVSQSPSNKVTEKGKDVELRCDPISGHTALYWYRQSLGQGLEFLIYFQGNSAPDKSGLPSDRFSAERTGGSVSTLTIQRTQQEDSAVYLCASSLQGASQPQHFGDGTRLSIL.

Of note for this clone: The read is 3 residues too short to cover the CDR3 end, so that end is filled in from the germline J gene. The genes are TRBV5-4 and TRBJ2-5; TRBD2 might be the D (5 bases). The V end was cut by 4 bases, the J end by 5 bases, with 12 bases between. Germline V gene data show CDR1 as SGHNT and CDR2 as YYREEE (reference sequence). This CDR3 is built from 13 residues. The covered CDR3 bases are TGTGCCAGCAGCCTAGGACTTTCGGAGACC. Its protein is CASSLGLSET. The CDR3, in full, reads CASSLGLSETQYF.

On this clone itself: Coverage ceases 3 residues before the CDR3 finishes, and the germline J gene fills in the end. The J gene is TRBJ2-3, the V gene TRBV18; 12 positions agree with TRBD1. Germline V gene lookup returns CDR1 KGHSH and CDR2 LQKENI. This CDR3 comprises 17 residues. V shed 2 bases and J 2 bases; nucleotides not matched to a gene: 5. CDR3 loop: CASSPAGQGAATDTQYF. The CDR3 bases that were read are TGTGCCAGCTCACCAGCGGGACAGGGGGCGGCCACAGATACG.

The covered CDR3 bases are TGTGCCAGCAGCTTAGATCGGGCAGGGGATGGC. It yields the protein CASSLDRAGDG. The whole CDR3 sequence is CASSLDRAGDGYTF. This chain connects TRBV11-2 to TRBJ1-2; D perhaps matches TRBD1 (6 bases). The read comes to an end 3 residues before the CDR3 does, leaving the germline J gene to fill in the end. V lost 0 bases and J 6 bases, leaving 11 bases between the germline ends. This CDR3 is 14 amino acids long. Germline CDR1 is SGHAT and CDR2 is FQNNGV.

On this clone itself: The read comes to an end 3 residues before the CDR3 does, leaving the germline J gene to fill in the end. The rearrangement joins TRBV5-1 to TRBJ2-5; TRBD1 matches 7 bases. Germline V CDR1 and CDR2: SGHRS, YFSETQ. The CDR3 extends over 14 amino acids. V shed 4 bases, J shed 3 bases, and the junction held 6 bases outside the gene matches. CDR3 in amino acids: CASSTGTAEETQYF. The DNA read from the CDR3 is TGCGCCAGCAGCACCGGGACAGCCGAAGAGACC.

The CDR3 loop reads CASSPRQEETQYF. Partial CDR3 DNA: TGTGCCAGCTCACCCCGACAGGAAGAGACC. The chain recombines TRBV18 with TRBJ2-5; D is perhaps TRBD1 (6 bases). The read terminates 3 residues ahead of where the CDR3 ends, so the germline J gene completes it. Looked up from germline, CDR1 is KGHSH and CDR2 is LQKENI. Trimming left V 3 bases short and J 3 bases short, with 8 bases between. This CDR3 spans 13 amino acids.

In the case of this clone: The CDR3 extends 3 residues past the end of the read, so its final part is completed from the germline J gene. The V and J genes are TRBV20-1 and TRBJ2-1; 7 bases fit TRBD2. With V trimmed by 0 bases and J by 5 bases, 7 bases remained unmatched. Germline CDR1 is DFQATT and CDR2 is SNEGSKA (reference sequence). This CDR3 is 15 amino acids long. The CDR3 here is CSARDARLADNEQFF. CDR3 bases read: TGCAGTGCTAGAGATGCCCGTCTAGCGGACAATGAG.

About this clone itself: Read coverage stops 3 residues before the CDR3 terminus; the germline J gene supplies the remainder. V usage is TRBV28 and J usage is TRBJ1-3; D is perhaps TRBD1 (5 bases). Trimming removed 5 bases from V and 8 bases from J, with 19 bases in between. The germline V gene has CDR1 MDHEN and CDR2 SYDVKM. This CDR3 is 15 amino acids long. CDR3 DNA, as far as it was read: TGTGCCAGCAGTCTACCCCACGGGGGTCGGGACACC. Protein: CASSLPHGGRDT. The full CDR3 reads CASSLPHGGRDTIYF. Complete variable domain (other parts from reference TRBV28 and TRBJ1-3): DVKVTQSSRYLVKRTGEKVFLECVQDMDHENMFWYRQDPGLGLRLIYFSYDVKMKEKGDIPEGYSVSREKKERFSLILESASTNQTSMYLCASSLPHGGRDTIYFGEGSWLTVV.

As concerns this clone: With the read ending 3 residues before the CDR3 end, the germline J gene is used to fill in that end. The rearrangement links TRBV20-1 to TRBJ1-4; 7 nucleotides match TRBD1. CDR1 is DFQATT and CDR2 is SNEGSKA in the germline V gene (reference sequence). The J segment lost 5 bases and the V segment lost 3 bases, leaving 6 bases of the junction unmatched. This CDR3 region has 14 residues. Incomplete CDR3 DNA: TGCAGTGCTAGTCCCCAGGGGGGAAATGAAAAA. It translates to CSASPQGGNEK. The full CDR3 reads CSASPQGGNEKLFF.

As regards this clone: The sequence runs out 3 residues before the end of the CDR3; the remainder is reconstructed from the germline J gene. The V and J genes are TRBV5-1 and TRBJ2-7, with 12 bases aligning to TRBD1. Germline CDR1 SGHRS, CDR2 YFSETQ. The CDR3 is made up of 16 amino acids. J gave up 6 bases and V 1 base, and 8 bases lay outside the gene matches. This CDR3 reads CASSLPMGQGAGEQYF. CDR3 bases read: TGCGCCAGCAGCTTGCCCATGGGACAGGGGGCGGGCGAG.

Concerning this clone: The CDR3 end lies 3 residues beyond the end of the read and is filled in from the germline J gene. V and J are TRBV2 and TRBJ1-2; perhaps TRBD1 as D (6 bases). V dropped 5 bases and J dropped 4 bases, with 11 bases sitting between them. Per germline, CDR1 SNHLY and CDR2 FYNNEI. This CDR3 spans 13 amino acids. The DNA read from the CDR3 is TGTGCCAGCAGTTCAGGGGCTACCTATGGC. It codes for CASSSGATYG. The complete CDR3 protein is CASSSGATYGYTF.

Of note for this clone: The CDR3 end is not reached by the read, which stops 3 residues before it; the germline J gene fills it in. The rearrangement joins TRBV18 to TRBJ2-2; 9 nucleotides align to TRBD1. The CDR3 is made up of 17 amino acids. The V segment lost 2 bases and the J segment 7 bases; nucleotides outside the gene matches: 11. Germline CDR1 is KGHSH and CDR2 is LQKENI. This CDR3 is CASSPISTGQGVGELFF. The part of the CDR3 DNA that was read is TGTGCCAGCTCACCAATTTCCACGGGACAGGGTGTCGGGGAG.

Regarding this clone: The CDR3 end lies 3 residues beyond the end of the read and is filled in from the germline J gene. This chain uses TRBV14 with TRBJ2-3; D remains unclear. Germline loops: CDR1 SGHDN, CDR2 FVKESK. V lost 2 bases to trimming and J lost 4 bases, with 10 bases between them. The CDR3 contains 14 residues. CDR3 loop: CASSQRQVADTQYF. Partial CDR3 DNA: TGTGCCAGCAGCCAACGGCAGGTTGCAGATACG.

Note on this clone: Read data end 3 residues before the CDR3 end; the end is taken from the germline J gene. The chain uses TRBV19 and TRBJ2-5; perhaps TRBD2 as D (6 bases). The CDR3 is 14 amino acids. The germline V gene has CDR1 LNHDA and CDR2 SQIVND (reference sequence). With 7 bases removed from V and 4 bases from J, the gap between germline ends came to 16 bases. CDR3 DNA (partial): TGTGCCAGTAAGCCGGGACTCCGGGGAGAGACC. Translated, it gives CASKPGLRGET. The full CDR3 is CASKPGLRGETQYF.